This entry features one T cell receptor (beta chain) sequence. Measured with immunoSEQ multiplex PCR; TCRdb has only the in-frame clones, and not every one. The sample includes about 98,000 clones, 80% to 90% of them seen just once. This record comes from a study of OX40 agonist ivuxolimab in advanced cancers. Per the germline V gene, CDR1 is SGHDT and CDR2 is YYEEEE. Trimming left V 2 bases short and J 0 bases short, with 12 bases between. The CDR3 covers 16 residues. The sequencing here drew on CD4+ or CD8+ T cells sorted from blood, taken in a trial of the OX40 agonist ivuxolimab. The TCR sequence derives from an adult with an advanced solid tumor such as melanoma, head and neck, liver or kidney cancer. J is TRBJ2-1 and V is TRBV5-6; D may be TRBD2 (6 bases). The CDR3 sequence is CASSFPSGHSYNEQFF. The CDR3 DNA is TGTGCCAGCAGCTTTCCCAGCGGGCACTCCTACAATGAGCAGTTCTTC.